This record looks at one T cell receptor (beta chain) sequence and its context. The antigen remains unidentified. The CDR3 has 14 residues. V shed 6 bases, J shed 5 bases, and the junction held 4 bases outside the gene matches. The V gene's germline CDR1 is SEHNR and CDR2 FQNEAQ (reference sequence). The TCR beta cDNA libraries carried unique molecular identifiers. T cells numbering roughly 1 to 10 million yielded roughly 500,000 cDNA molecules. TCRdb reanalysed the PCR reads using MiXCR and keeps one entry per CDR3 protein. This table holds hundreds of thousands of distinct CDR3 sequences, roughly 29% found once. This entry belongs to a study of post-analysis software for immune sequencing data. Across the whole study: The disease courses covered relapsing-remitting, secondary progressive and progressive-relapsing multiple sclerosis.

Study results and caveats: In patients, TRBV5-6, TRBV5-1 and TRBV20-1 belonged to roughly 5 TRBV segments found more frequently than in controls. Significantly lower normalized Chao1 diversity was found in patients with multiple sclerosis relative to controls. Same-batch samples co-clustered strongly by F measure.

The chain carries TRBV7-9 and TRBJ2-1, with 10 bases fitting TRBD2. The sequenced material came from blood. The TCR comes from a girl aged 5 to 17 with multiple sclerosis. CDR3 loop: CASRPAGGNNEQFF. CDR3 DNA sequence: TGTGCCAGCAGGCCAGCGGGGGGGAACAATGAGCAGTTCTTC.